The rows below give T cell receptor beta chains drawn from one sample of a study of human T cells and chemical hapten exposure. TCRdb re-called the RACE reads through MiXCR, storing one row per CDR3 protein. The sample shows roughly 50,000 distinct CDR3 sequences, approximately 10% of them seen only once. The sequencing used whole blood, collected in connection with sensitization to the hapten diphenylcyclopropenone (DPC). The receptor set was obtained from a man in his forties with alopecia areata. Some clones in this sample may be carry-over from other donors' samples. The CDR3 runs from the conserved cysteine through the conserved F or W. The D gene is left open where the match is weak. The listing skips clone size in some rows; elsewhere it reads once, few, many or a size class.

.	.	TRBV19	TRBJ1-4	TGTGCCAGTAGTATCTCCGGGGGCCTGCCTGGAAAACTGTTTTTT	CASSISGGLPGKLFF
few	TRBD1	TRBV5-1	TRBJ1-4	TGCGCCAGCAGCTTGGAACAGGGGCCAGGTGAAAAACTGTTTTTT	CASSLEQGPGEKLFF
few	TRBD1	TRBV12-3/TRBV12-4	TRBJ1-1	TGTGCCAGCGGAAACCCGGGACAGGGGCGACACACTGAAGCTTTCTTT	CASGNPGQGRHTEAFF
.	.	TRBV11-1	TRBJ2-7	TGTGCCAGCAGCTTAGGATCGTACTCCTACGAGCAGTACTTC	CASSLGSYSYEQYF
.	.	TRBV20-1	TRBJ2-3	TGCAGTGCTAGAGGGTCCCCTCTAGATACGCAGTATTTT	CSARGSPLDTQYF
many	TRBD2	TRBV20-1	TRBJ2-1	TGCAGTGCCACCGGGACTAGCGGGAGCTATGAGCAGTTCTTC	CSATGTSGSYEQFF
.	TRBD2	TRBV29-1	TRBJ2-1	TGCAGCGTTTCCGGGACTAGCGGAGAAGGCAGGCAGTTCTTC	CSVSGTSGEGRQFF
many	.	TRBV27	TRBJ2-1	TGTGCCAGCAGTCACCTGGTCGGGACTGCCTTCAATGAGCAGTTCTTC	CASSHLVGTAFNEQFF
few	.	TRBV11-1	TRBJ2-2	TGTGCCAGCTGCTGGGGTTGGAACACCGGGGAGCTGTTTTTT	CASCWGWNTGELFF
.	.	TRBV20-1	TRBJ1-1	TGCAGTGCTCTATTGCCCGGAGTTCGGAGCACTGAAGCTTTCTTT	CSALLPGVRSTEAFF
many	.	TRBV30	TRBJ1-1	TGTGCCTGGAGCACCCGGGCCCTAAGATACACTGAAGCTTTCTTT	CAWSTRALRYTEAFF
many	.	TRBV10-1	TRBJ2-3	TGCGCCAGCAGTGATGGTGGGGCGTTAGATACGCAGTATTTT	CASSDGGALDTQYF
.	TRBD2	TRBV11-3	TRBJ2-7	TGTGCCAGCAGCTCCGGGACTAGCGGGAACGAGCAGTACTTC	CASSSGTSGNEQYF
many	.	TRBV28	TRBJ2-2	TGTGCCAGCATAAAAACGGGGGTAGCGCAGGACACCGGGGAGCTGTTTTTT	CASIKTGVAQDTGELFF
few	TRBD1	TRBV27	TRBJ1-5	TGTGCCAGCAGTCCGGACAGGTCCGGCCAGCCCCAGCATTTT	CASSPDRSGQPQHF
.	TRBD2	TRBV7-9	TRBJ2-1	TGTGCCAGCAGTCCGACTAGCGGGAGTTCCTACAATGAGCAGTTCTTC	CASSPTSGSSYNEQFF
many	TRBD2	TRBV11-2	TRBJ2-1	TGTGCCAGCAGCTTGGCTCTAGCGGGGTCTGGTAATGAGCAGTTCTTC	CASSLALAGSGNEQFF
few	.	TRBV2	TRBJ2-5	TGTGCCAGCACCATCCTGGGAAGCGGGGAGACCCAGTACTTC	CASTILGSGETQYF
few	.	TRBV7-7	TRBJ2-2	TGTGCCAGCAGCCTAGAGAGAGGGAACACCGGGGAGCTGTTTTTT	CASSLERGNTGELFF
large	.	TRBV11-2	TRBJ2-7	TGTGCCAGCAGCTTAGATGCTAGCGCGTACCCACTCGAGCAGTACTTC	CASSLDASAYPLEQYF
.	.	TRBV7-2	TRBJ1-4	TGTGCCAGCAGCTTATATCTACCGGGCAACGGGGATGAAAAACTGTTTTTT	CASSLYLPGNGDEKLFF
.	.	TRBV5-1	TRBJ2-3	TGCGCCAGCAGCAACCCTAGCGCCTTGCCAGATACGCAGTATTTT	CASSNPSALPDTQYF
.	.	TRBV7-3	TRBJ2-3	TGTGCCAGCAGCTTAGCTACCATCACAGATACGCAGTATTTT	CASSLATITDTQYF
few	.	TRBV7-6	TRBJ1-1	TGTGCCAGCAGCTTAGGTGCCAGTATGAACACTGAAGCTTTCTTT	CASSLGASMNTEAFF
.	.	TRBV5-4	TRBJ2-2	TGTGCCAGCAGCTTGTTTTTTCTCCGGGGCCACCGGGAGCTGTTTTTT	CASSLFFLRGHRELFF